This T cell receptor (beta chain) comes out of a study of blood T cells in healthy people across ages. Germline V gives CDR1 SGHKS, CDR2 YYEKEE (reference sequence). This CDR3 is 16 amino acids long. The V gene lost 0 bases and the J gene lost 3 bases, with 10 bases spanning the gap. A second about 6 to 12 cycle PCR used barcoded and J-beta primers. One entry per CDR3 protein, called by TCRdb with MiXCR from the 5' RACE reads. This table has approximately 940,000 distinct CDR3 sequences, around 48% appearing once. This clonotype was seen a handful of times. This receptor was taken from a man aged 25 to 40 in good health. The sequenced sample was blood. V gene TRBV5-5 combines with J gene TRBJ1-6, with D maybe TRBD1 (5 bases). The CDR3: CASSLGQHIYNSPLHF. CDR3 DNA sequence: TGTGCCAGCAGCTTGGGACAGCATATCTATAATTCACCCCTCCACTTT.